This T cell receptor (beta chain) was documented in a study of cytomegalovirus exposure and HLA in healthy donors. Of note for this clone: Its antigen remains unknown.

Findings and limits, study-wide: In vitro confirmation showed three CMV-associated chains to be CMV antigen specific.

Primers for the PCR totalled 60 Vbeta and 13 Jbeta. The data were produced by immunoSEQ multiplex PCR, yet TCRdb's version contains in-frame clones alone and is incomplete. The sample lists approximately 98,000 clones; approximately 72% were seen once. V was shortened by 2 bases and J by 0 bases, with 5 bases between the two germline ends. The CDR3 sequence is 13 residues long. Germline values: CDR1 GTSNPN, CDR2 SVGIG (reference sequence). The V and J genes are TRBV30 and TRBJ1-5, with no clear D. The TCR sequence derives from a man aged 18 to 30 in good health and CMV-seropositive. The sample consisted of PBMCs. CDR3 nucleotide sequence: TGTGCCTGGAGTAGCGATAGCAATCAGCCCCAGCATTTT. This sequence encodes CAWSSDSNQPQHF.